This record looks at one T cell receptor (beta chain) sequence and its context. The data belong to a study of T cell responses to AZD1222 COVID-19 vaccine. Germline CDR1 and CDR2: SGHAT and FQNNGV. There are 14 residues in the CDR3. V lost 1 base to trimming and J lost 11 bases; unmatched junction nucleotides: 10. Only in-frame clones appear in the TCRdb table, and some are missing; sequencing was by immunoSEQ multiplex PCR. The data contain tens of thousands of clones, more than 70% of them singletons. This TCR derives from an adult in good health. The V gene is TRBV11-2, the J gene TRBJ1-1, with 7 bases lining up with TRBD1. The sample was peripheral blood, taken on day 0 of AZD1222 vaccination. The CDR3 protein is CASSLGGTGVNAFF. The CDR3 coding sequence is TGTGCCAGCAGCTTAGGGGGAACAGGGGTGAATGCTTTCTTT.